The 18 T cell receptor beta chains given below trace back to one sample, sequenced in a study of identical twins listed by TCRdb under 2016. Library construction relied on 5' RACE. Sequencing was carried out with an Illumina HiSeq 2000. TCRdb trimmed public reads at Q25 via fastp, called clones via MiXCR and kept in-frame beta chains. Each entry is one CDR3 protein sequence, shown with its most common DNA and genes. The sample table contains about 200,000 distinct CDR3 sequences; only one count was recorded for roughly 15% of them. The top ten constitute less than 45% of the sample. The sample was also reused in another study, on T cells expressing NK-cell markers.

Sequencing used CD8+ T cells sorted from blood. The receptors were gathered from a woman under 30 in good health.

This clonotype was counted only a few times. The CDR3 loop reads CASSSYYTGRRSYEQYF. Here the CDR3 DNA reads TGTGCCAGCAGTTCATATTACACAGGGAGGAGGTCCTACGAGCAGTACTTC. J is TRBJ2-7 and V is TRBV27; D may correspond to TRBD1 or TRBD2 (6 bases each). The CDR3 is 17 amino acids. Trimming cost V 4 bases and J 1 base, with 20 bases left between them. Germline CDR1 reads MNHEY; CDR2 reads SMNVEV (reference sequence).

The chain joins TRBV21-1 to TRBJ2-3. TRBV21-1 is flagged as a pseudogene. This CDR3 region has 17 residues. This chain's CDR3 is CASSKAGAQPSTDTQYF. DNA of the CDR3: TGTGCCAGCAGCAAAGCAGGAGCTCAACCTAGCACAGATACGCAGTATTTT.

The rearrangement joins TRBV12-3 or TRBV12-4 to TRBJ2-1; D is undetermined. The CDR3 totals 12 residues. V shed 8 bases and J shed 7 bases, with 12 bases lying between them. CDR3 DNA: TGTGCCAGCTCAATCGAAGTTAATGAGCAGTTCTTC. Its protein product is CASSIEVNEQFF.

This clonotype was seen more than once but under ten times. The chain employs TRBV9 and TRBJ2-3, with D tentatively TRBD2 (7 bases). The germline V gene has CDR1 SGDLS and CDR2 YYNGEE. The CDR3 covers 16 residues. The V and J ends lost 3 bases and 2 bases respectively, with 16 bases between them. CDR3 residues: CASSELKGGATDTQYF. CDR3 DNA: TGTGCCAGCAGCGAGTTAAAAGGGGGGGCCACAGATACGCAGTATTTT.

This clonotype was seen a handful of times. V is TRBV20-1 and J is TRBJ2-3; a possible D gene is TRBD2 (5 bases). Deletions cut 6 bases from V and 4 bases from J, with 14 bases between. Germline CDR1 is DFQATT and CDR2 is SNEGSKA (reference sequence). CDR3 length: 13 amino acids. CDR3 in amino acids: CSANPFGADTQYF. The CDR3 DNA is TGCAGTGCAAATCCGTTCGGGGCAGATACGCAGTATTTT.

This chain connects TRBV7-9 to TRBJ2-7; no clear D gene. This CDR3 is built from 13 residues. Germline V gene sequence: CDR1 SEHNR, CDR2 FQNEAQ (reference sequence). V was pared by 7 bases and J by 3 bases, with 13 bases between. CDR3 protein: CASTWGNLYEQYF. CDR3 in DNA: TGTGCCAGCACCTGGGGTAACCTCTACGAGCAGTACTTC.

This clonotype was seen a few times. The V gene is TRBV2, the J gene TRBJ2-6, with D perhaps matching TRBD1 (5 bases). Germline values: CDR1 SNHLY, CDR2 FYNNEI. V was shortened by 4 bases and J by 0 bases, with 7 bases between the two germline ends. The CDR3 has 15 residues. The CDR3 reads CASSGGISGANVLTF. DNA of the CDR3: TGTGCCAGCAGTGGGGGCATCTCTGGGGCCAACGTCCTGACTTTC.

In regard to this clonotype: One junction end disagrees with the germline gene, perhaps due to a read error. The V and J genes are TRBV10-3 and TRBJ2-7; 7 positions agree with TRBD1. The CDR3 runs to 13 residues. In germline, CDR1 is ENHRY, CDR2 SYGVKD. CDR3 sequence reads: CAITETGSYEQYF. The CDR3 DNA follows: TGTGCCATCACTGAGACAGGGTCCTACGAGCAGTACTTC.

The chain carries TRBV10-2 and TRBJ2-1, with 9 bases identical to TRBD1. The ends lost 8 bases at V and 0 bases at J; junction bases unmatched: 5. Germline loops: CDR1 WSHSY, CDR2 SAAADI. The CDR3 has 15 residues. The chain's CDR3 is CASRTGGGSYNEQFF. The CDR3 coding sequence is TGCGCCAGCCGAACAGGGGGCGGCTCCTACAATGAGCAGTTCTTC.

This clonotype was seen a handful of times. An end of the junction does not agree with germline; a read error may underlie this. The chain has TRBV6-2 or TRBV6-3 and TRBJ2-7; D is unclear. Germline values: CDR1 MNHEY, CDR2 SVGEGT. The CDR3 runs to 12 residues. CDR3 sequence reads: CASSYLSDEQYF. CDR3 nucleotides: TGTGCCAGCAGTTATCTCTCCGACGAGCAGTACTTC.

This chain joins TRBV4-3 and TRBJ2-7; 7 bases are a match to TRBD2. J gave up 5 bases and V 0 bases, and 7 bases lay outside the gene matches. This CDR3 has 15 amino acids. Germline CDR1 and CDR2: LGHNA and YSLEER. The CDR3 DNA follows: TGCGCCAGCAGCCAAGAACGTGGGAGGGCCCACGAGCAGTACTTC. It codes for CASSQERGRAHEQYF.

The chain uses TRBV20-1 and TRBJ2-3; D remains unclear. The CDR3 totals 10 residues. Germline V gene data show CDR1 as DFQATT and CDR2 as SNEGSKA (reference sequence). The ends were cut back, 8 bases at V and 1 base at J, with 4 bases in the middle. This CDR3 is CSSGTDTQYF. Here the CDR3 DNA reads TGCAGTAGCGGCACAGATACGCAGTATTTT.

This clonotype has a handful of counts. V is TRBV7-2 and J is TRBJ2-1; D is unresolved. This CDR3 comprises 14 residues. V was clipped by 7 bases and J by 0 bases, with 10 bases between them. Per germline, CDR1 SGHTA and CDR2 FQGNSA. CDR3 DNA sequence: TGTGCCAGCACCATGGGTAGCTCCTACAATGAGCAGTTCTTC. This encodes CASTMGSSYNEQFF.

The CDR3 coding sequence is TGCAGTGCTACTCCAGGGGGCTTCACCTACGAGCAGTACTTC. As protein: CSATPGGFTYEQYF. The chain combines TRBV20-1 with TRBJ2-7; 8 nucleotides match TRBD1. The length of the CDR3 is 14 residues. V lost 4 bases to trimming and J lost 2 bases; unmatched junction nucleotides: 7. Germline V gene data show CDR1 as DFQATT and CDR2 as SNEGSKA (reference sequence).

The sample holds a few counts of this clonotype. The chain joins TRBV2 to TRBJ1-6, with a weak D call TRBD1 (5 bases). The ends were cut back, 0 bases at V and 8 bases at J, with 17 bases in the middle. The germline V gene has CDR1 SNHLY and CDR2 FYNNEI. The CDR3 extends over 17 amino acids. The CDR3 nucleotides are TGTGCCAGCAGTGAAGCGCTTCCGGGGTCGGGGGATTCACCCCTCCACTTT. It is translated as CASSEALPGSGDSPLHF.

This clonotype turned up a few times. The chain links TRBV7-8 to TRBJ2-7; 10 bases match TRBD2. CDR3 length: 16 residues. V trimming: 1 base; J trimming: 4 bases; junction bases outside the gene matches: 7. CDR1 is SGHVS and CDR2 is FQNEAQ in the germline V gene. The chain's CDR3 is CASSLGSSGSKYEQYF. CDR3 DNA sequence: TGTGCCAGCAGCTTAGGGTCTAGCGGGAGTAAGTACGAGCAGTACTTC.

This chain's CDR3 is CASSLGTVKNIQYF. The CDR3 DNA is TGTGCCAGCAGCTTAGGGACAGTCAAAAACATTCAGTACTTC. The chain has TRBV11-2 and TRBJ2-4, with D tentatively TRBD1 (6 bases). V lost 1 base to trimming and J lost 3 bases, with 7 bases between them. CDR3 length: 14 amino acids. Germline V gene sequence: CDR1 SGHAT, CDR2 FQNNGV.

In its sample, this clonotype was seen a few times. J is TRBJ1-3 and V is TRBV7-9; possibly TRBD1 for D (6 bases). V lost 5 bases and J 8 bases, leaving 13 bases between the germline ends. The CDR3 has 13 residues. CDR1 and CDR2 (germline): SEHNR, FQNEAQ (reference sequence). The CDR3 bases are TGTGCCAGCAGCGGCGACAGGAGGGACACCATATATTTT. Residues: CASSGDRRDTIYF. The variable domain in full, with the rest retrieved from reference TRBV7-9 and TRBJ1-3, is DTGVSQNPRHKITKRGQNVTFRCDPISEHNRLYWYRQTLGQGPEFLTYFQNEAQLEKSRLLSDRFSAERPKGSFSTLEIQRTEQGDSAMYLCASSGDRRDTIYFGEGSWLTVV.